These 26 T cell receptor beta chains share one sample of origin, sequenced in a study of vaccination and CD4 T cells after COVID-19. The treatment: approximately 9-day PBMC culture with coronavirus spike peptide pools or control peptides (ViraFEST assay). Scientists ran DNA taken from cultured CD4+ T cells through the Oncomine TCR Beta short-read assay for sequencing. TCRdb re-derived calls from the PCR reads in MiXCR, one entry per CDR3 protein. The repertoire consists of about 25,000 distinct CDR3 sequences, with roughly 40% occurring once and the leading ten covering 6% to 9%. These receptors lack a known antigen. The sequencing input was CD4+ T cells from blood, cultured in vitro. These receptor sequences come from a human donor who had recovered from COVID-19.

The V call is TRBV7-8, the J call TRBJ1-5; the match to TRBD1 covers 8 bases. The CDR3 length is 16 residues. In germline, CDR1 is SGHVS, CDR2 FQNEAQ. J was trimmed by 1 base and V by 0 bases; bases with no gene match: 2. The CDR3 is CASSLAGQGSNQPQHF. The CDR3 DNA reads TGTGCCAGCAGCTTAGCCGGACAGGGCAGCAATCAGCCCCAGCATTTT.

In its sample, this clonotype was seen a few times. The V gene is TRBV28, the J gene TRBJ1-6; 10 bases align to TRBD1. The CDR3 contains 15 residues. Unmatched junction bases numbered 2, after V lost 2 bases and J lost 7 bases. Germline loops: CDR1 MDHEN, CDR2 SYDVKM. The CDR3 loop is CASSLPGQGNSPLHF. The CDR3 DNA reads TGTGCCAGCAGTTTACCGGGACAGGGGAATTCACCCCTCCACTTT.

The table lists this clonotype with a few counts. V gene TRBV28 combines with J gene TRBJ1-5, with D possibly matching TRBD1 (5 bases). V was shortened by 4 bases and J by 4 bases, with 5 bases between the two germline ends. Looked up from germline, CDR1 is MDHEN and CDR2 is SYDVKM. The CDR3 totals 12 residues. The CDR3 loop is CASSSGNQPQHF. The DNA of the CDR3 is TGTGCCAGCAGTTCAGGGAATCAGCCCCAGCATTTT.

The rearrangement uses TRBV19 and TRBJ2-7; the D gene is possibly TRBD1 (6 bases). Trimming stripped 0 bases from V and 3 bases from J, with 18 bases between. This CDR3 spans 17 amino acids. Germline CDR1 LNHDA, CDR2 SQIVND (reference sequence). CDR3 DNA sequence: TGTGCCAGTAGTATAGAGGGGGCCGCTCACCCTATCTACGAGCAGTACTTC. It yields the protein CASSIEGAAHPIYEQYF.

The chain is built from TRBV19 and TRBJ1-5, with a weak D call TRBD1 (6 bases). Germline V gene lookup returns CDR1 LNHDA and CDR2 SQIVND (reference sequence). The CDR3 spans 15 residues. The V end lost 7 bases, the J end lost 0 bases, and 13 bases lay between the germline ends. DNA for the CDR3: TGTGCCAGTACTCCAGGACAGTATAGCAATCAGCCCCAGCATTTT. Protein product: CASTPGQYSNQPQHF.

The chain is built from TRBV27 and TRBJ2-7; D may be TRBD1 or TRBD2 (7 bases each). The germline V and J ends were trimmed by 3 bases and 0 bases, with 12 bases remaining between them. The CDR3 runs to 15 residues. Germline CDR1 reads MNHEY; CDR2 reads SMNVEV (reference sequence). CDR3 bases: TGTGCCAGCAGTTTGCAGGGGGGGGACTCCTACGAGCAGTACTTC. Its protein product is CASSLQGGDSYEQYF.

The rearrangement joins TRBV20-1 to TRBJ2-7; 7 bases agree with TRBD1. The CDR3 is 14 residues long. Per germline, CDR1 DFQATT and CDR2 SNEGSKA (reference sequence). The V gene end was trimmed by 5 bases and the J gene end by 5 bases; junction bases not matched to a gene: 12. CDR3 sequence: CSAPKGGPRNEQYF. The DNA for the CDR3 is TGCAGTGCTCCAAAAGGGGGCCCTAGGAACGAGCAGTACTTC.

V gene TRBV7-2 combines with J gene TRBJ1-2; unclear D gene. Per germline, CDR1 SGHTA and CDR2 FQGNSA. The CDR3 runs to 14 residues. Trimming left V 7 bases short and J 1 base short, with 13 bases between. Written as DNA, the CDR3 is TGTGCCAGCACTGCCGCAGGCGATAACTATGGCTACACCTTC. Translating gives CASTAAGDNYGYTF. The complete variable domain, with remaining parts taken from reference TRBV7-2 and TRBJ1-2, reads GAGVSQSPSNKVTEKGKDVELRCDPISGHTALYWYRQSLGQGLEFLIYFQGNSAPDKSGLPSDRFSAERTGGSVSTLTIQRTQQEDSAVYLCASTAAGDNYGYTFGSGTRLTVV.

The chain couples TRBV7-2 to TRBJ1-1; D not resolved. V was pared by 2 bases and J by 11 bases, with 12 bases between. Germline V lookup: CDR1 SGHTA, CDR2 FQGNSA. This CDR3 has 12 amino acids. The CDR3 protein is CASSLNKGFAFF. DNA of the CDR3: TGTGCCAGCAGCTTAAATAAGGGTTTTGCTTTCTTT.

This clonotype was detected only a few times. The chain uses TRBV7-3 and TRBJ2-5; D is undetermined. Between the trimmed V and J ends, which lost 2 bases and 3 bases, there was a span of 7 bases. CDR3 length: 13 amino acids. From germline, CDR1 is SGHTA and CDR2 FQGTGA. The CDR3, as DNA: TGTGCCAGCAGCTTAGTTGCCAAAGAGACCCAGTACTTC. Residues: CASSLVAKETQYF.

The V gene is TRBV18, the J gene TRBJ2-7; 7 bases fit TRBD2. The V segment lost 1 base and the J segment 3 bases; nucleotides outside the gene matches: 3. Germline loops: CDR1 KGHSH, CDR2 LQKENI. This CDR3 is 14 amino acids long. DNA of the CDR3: TGTGCCAGCTCACCACTCCCTAGCGGCTACGAGCAGTACTTC. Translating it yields CASSPLPSGYEQYF.

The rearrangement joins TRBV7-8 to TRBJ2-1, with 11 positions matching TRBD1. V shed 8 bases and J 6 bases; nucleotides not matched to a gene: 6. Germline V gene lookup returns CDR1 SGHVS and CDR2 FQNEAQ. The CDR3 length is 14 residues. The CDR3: CASQGQGAFNEQFF. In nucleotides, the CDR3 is TGTGCCAGCCAAGGACAGGGGGCGTTCAATGAGCAGTTCTTC.

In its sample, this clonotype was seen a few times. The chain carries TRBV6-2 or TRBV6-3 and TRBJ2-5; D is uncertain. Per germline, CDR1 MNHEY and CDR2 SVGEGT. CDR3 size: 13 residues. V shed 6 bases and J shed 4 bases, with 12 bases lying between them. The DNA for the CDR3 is TGTGCCAGCAGCTCCTTCGTCGGAGAGACCCAGTACTTC. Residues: CASSSFVGETQYF.

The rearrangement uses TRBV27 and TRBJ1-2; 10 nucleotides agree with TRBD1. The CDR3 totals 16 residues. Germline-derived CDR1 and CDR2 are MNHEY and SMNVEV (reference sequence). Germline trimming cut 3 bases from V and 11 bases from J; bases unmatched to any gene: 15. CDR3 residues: CASSFRNDRGLKGYTF. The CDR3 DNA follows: TGTGCCAGCAGTTTTCGCAACGACAGGGGGCTGAAGGGTTACACCTTC.

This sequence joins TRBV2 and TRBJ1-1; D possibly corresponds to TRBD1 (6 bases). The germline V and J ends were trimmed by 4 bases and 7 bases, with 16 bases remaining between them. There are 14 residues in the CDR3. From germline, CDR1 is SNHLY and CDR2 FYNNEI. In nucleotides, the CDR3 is TGTGCCAGCAGTGTTAACACCGGGACACGTGAAGCTTTCTTT. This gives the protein CASSVNTGTREAFF.

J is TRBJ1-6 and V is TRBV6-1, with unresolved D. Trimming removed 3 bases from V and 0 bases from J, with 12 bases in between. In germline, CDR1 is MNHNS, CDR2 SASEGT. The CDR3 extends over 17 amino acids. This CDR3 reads CASSDRSRSSYNSPLHF. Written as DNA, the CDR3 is TGTGCCAGCAGTGACCGATCTAGGAGCTCCTATAATTCACCCCTCCACTTT.

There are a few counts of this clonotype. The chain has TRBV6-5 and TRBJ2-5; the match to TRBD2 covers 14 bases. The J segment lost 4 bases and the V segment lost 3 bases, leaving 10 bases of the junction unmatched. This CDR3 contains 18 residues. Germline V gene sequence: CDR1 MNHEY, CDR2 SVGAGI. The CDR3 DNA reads TGTGCCAGCAGTTATACGACTAGCGGGGGGGCATGGGGAGAGACCCAGTACTTC. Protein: CASSYTTSGGAWGETQYF.

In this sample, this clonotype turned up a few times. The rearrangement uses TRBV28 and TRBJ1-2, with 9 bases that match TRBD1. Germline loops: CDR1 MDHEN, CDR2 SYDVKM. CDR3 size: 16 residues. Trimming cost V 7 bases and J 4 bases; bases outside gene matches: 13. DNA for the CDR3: TGTGCCAGCACCCGACCTCGACAGGGGGACCTCTATGGCTACACCTTC. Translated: CASTRPRQGDLYGYTF.

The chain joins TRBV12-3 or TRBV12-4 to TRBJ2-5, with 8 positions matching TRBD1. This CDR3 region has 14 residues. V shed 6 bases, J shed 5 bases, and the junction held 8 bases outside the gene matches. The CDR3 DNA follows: TGTGCCAGCAGGCCTGGACAGGGTATGGAGACCCAGTACTTC. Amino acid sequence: CASRPGQGMETQYF.

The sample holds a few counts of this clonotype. DNA for the CDR3: TGTGCCAGCAGCGCGACAGGTTTCAACTATGGCTACACCTTC. As protein: CASSATGFNYGYTF. V gene TRBV5-4 combines with J gene TRBJ1-2; possible D gene TRBD1, 6 bases. Germline V gene lookup returns CDR1 SGHNT and CDR2 YYREEE (reference sequence). Trimming shortened V by 4 bases and J by 2 bases, and 12 bases separated the two germline ends. This CDR3 contains 14 residues. The full variable domain, completed using reference TRBV5-4 and TRBJ1-2, is ETGVTQSPTHLIKTRGQQVTLRCSSQSGHNTVSWYQQALGQGPQFIFQYYREEENGRGNFPPRFSGLQFPNYSSELNVNALELDDSALYLCASSATGFNYGYTFGSGTRLTVV.

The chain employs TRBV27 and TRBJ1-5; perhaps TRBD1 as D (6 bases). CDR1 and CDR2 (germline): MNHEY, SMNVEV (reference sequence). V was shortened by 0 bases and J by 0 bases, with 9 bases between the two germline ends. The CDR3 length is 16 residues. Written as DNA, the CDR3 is TGTGCCAGCAGTTTATCATCGGGGGCTAGCAATCAGCCCCAGCATTTT. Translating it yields CASSLSSGASNQPQHF.

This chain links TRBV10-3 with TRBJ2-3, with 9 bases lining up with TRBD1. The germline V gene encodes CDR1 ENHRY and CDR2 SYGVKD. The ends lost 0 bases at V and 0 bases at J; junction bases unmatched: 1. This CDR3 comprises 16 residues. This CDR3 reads CAISESGQGSTDTQYF. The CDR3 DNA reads TGTGCCATCAGTGAGTCGGGACAGGGTAGCACAGATACGCAGTATTTT.

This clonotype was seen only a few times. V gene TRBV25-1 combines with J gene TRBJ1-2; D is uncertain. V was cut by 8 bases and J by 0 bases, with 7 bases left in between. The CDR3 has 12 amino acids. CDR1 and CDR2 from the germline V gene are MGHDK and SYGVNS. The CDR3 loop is CASAGTNYGYTF. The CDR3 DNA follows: TGTGCCAGCGCCGGGACTAACTATGGCTACACCTTC.

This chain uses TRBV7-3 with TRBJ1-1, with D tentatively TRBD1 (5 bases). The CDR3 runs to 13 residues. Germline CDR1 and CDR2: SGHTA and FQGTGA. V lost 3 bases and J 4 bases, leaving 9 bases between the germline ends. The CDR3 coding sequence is TGTGCCAGCAGCTTTGGGGCGGGCACTGAAGCTTTCTTT. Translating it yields CASSFGAGTEAFF.

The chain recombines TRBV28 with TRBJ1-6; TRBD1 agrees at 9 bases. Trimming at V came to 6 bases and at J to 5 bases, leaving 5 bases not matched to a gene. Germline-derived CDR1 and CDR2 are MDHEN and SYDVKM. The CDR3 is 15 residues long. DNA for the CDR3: TGTGCCAGCAGGCAACAGGGGGCCGATAATTCACCCCTCCACTTT. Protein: CASRQQGADNSPLHF.

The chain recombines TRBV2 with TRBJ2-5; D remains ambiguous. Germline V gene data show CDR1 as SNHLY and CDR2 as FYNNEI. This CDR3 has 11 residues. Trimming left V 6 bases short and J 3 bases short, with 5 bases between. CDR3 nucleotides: TGTGCCAGCAGACCCGAAGAGACCCAGTACTTC. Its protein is CASRPEETQYF. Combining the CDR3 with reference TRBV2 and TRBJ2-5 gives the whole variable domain EPEVTQTPSHQVTQMGQEVILRCVPISNHLYFYWYRQILGQKVEFLVSFYNNEISEKSEIFDDQFSVERPDGSNFTLKIRSTKLEDSAMYFCASRPEETQYFGPGTRLLVL.